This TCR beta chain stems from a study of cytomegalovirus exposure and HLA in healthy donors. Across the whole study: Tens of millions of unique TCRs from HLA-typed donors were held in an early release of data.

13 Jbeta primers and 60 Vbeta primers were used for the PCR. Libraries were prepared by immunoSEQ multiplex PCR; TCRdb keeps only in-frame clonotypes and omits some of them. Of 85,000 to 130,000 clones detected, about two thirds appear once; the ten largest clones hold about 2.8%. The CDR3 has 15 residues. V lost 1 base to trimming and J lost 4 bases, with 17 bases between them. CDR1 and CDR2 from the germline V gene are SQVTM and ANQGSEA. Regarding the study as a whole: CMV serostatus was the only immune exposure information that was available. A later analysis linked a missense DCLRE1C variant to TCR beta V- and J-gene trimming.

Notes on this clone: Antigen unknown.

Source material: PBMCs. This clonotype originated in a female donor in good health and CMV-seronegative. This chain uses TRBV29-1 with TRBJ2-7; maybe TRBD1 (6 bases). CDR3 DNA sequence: TGCAGCGTTGAAGGCTCAGGGGCCCGACGTTACGAGCAGTACTTC. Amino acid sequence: CSVEGSGARRYEQYF.